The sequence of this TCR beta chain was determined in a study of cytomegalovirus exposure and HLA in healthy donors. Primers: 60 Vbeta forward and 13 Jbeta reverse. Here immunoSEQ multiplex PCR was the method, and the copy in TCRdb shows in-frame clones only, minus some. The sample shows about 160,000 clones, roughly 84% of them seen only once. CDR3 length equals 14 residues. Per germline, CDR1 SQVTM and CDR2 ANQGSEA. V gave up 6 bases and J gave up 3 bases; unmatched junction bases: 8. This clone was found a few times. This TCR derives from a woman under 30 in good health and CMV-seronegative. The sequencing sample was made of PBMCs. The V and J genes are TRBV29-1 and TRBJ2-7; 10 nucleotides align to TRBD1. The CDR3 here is CSVDKGTGVYEQYF. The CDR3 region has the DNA TGCAGCGTCGATAAGGGGACAGGGGTCTACGAGCAGTACTTC.